This T cell receptor (beta chain) stems from a study of tumor-infiltrating lymphocytes in primary liver carcinoma. In the case of this clonotype: Its matching antigen is unknown. Mismatch with germline at one junction end may stem from a read error.

General study results and limits: Blood fell significantly below tumors in its top-250-clone fraction (p = 0.039). Bulk samples went unsorted, so CD4+ and CD8+ repertoires were not compared. Reduced overlap was seen in tumor-adjacent and tumor-blood pairs versus tumor region pairs.

Unsorted whole blood yielded the blood RNA, and germline DNA was also extracted. The researchers produced TCR beta cDNA from roughly 550 ng total RNA with a constant-region primer. For TCR beta, libraries were produced by three nested multiplex PCR rounds using slightly modified ARM-PCR. Two initial PCR rounds of about 9 cycles each paired TRBV1-TRBV30 forward primers with a C-beta reverse primer. TCRdb itself ran the multiplex PCR reads through MiXCR, one entry per CDR3 protein. Here the sample spans about 320,000 distinct CDR3 sequences, 50% to 70% being singletons. The CDR3 is 13 residues long. Germline loops: CDR1 SQVTM, CDR2 ANQGSEA.

This rearrangement joins TRBV29-1 to TRBJ2-7; D perhaps matches TRBD2 (6 bases). Material for sequencing was peripheral blood. This sequence was found in a man aged 40-55 years with primary liver carcinoma and hepatitis B virus infection. The CDR3 DNA reads as TGTAGCGTTGGCCTGGGGGGAACGGGGGAGCAGTACTTC. This gives the protein CSVGLGGTGEQYF.